The 27 T cell receptor beta chains listed next were all sequenced from one sample in a study of blood T cell repertoires in COVID-19. The table came from immunoSEQ multiplex PCR; TCRdb's copy has only in-frame clones and leaves some out. The table lists 140,000 to 150,000 clones, roughly 91% of them singletons. Sequencing was performed on peripheral blood. These receptors all come from a man in his 60s with active or convalescent COVID-19.

This clone was detected once. J is TRBJ1-6 and V is TRBV9, with D possibly being TRBD1 (5 bases). Trimming removed 0 bases at V and 2 bases at J, with 6 bases between. The CDR3 contains 15 residues. Germline lookup yields CDR1 SGDLS and CDR2 YYNGEE. The CDR3 reads CASSVAGAYNSPLHF. The CDR3 DNA reads as TGTGCCAGCAGCGTAGCGGGGGCCTATAATTCACCCCTCCACTTT.

This clone came up once. The V call is TRBV6-2 or TRBV6-3, the J call TRBJ2-3, with TRBD2 matching 7 bases. Germline CDR1 and CDR2: MNHEY and SVGEGT. This CDR3 comprises 14 residues. V dropped 6 bases and J dropped 4; count of bases not matched to a gene: 7. The CDR3: CASSQGLESDTQYF. The CDR3 nucleotides read TGTGCCAGCAGCCAAGGACTAGAGTCAGATACGCAGTATTTT.

This rearrangement joins TRBV15 to TRBJ2-2, with D uncertain. Trimming pared 8 bases from V and 4 bases from J, leaving 5 bases between. The CDR3 has 11 residues. From germline, CDR1 is LNHNV and CDR2 YYDKDF (reference sequence). This chain's CDR3 is CATQATGELFF. The CDR3 coding sequence is TGTGCCACCCAGGCCACCGGGGAGCTGTTTTTT.

The chain is built from TRBV18 and TRBJ2-1; possibly TRBD1 for D (5 bases). The germline V gene encodes CDR1 KGHSH and CDR2 LQKENI. With 0 bases removed from V and 3 bases from J, the gap between germline ends came to 15 bases. The CDR3 length is 17 residues. CDR3 coding DNA: TGTGCCAGCTCACCACCGTTCAGGGCAACAGGCTACAATGAGCAGTTCTTC. Translation gives CASSPPFRATGYNEQFF.

This sequence joins TRBV28 and TRBJ1-5; D is unresolved. V lost 8 bases to trimming and J lost 1 base, with 6 bases between them. In germline, CDR1 is MDHEN, CDR2 SYDVKM. This CDR3 has 12 residues. The CDR3 region has the DNA TGTGCCAGCCGGGGAAGCAATCAGCCCCAGCATTTT. Protein sequence: CASRGSNQPQHF.

This clone was detected only once. The J gene is TRBJ2-7, the V gene TRBV5-6; D perhaps matches TRBD2 (6 bases). V lost 3 bases and J 3 bases, leaving 7 bases between the germline ends. The CDR3 extends over 12 amino acids. The V gene's germline CDR1 is SGHDT and CDR2 YYEEEE. The CDR3 region has the DNA TGTGCCAGCAGCTGGGGGGTCTACGAGCAGTACTTC. Its protein is CASSWGVYEQYF.

The chain has TRBV2 and TRBJ1-4; D may be TRBD1 (6 bases). CDR3 length: 15 amino acids. Trimming shortened V by 7 bases and J by 10 bases, and 22 bases separated the two germline ends. Per germline, CDR1 SNHLY and CDR2 FYNNEI. CDR3 sequence: CASNAGFGQFGKLFF. The CDR3 DNA is TGTGCCAGCAATGCAGGCTTTGGACAGTTCGGAAAACTGTTTTTT.

The DNA for the CDR3 is TGTGCCAGCAGCCGGGAGTCGTATGGCTACACCTTC. Translated: CASSRESYGYTF. The chain uses TRBV6-2 or TRBV6-3 and TRBJ1-2; D gene uncertain. There are 12 residues in the CDR3. The ends were cut back, 6 bases at V and 5 bases at J, with 10 bases in the middle. Germline CDR1 MNHEY, CDR2 SVGEGT.

This clone came up once. This chain joins TRBV9 and TRBJ1-1; 9 nucleotides line up with TRBD1. The trim removed 4 bases at V and 1 base at J, leaving 5 bases unmatched. Germline assignment: CDR1 SGDLS and CDR2 YYNGEE. This CDR3 is built from 15 residues. As DNA, the CDR3 is TGTGCCAGCAGCCAACAGGGGGCCGGGAACACTGAAGCTTTCTTT. It is translated as CASSQQGAGNTEAFF.

The chain carries TRBV28 and TRBJ1-1; D remains ambiguous. The CDR3 is 10 amino acids. The V end was cut by 7 bases, the J end by 2 bases, with 2 bases between. CDR1 is MDHEN, CDR2 SYDVKM, per germline. The CDR3 coding sequence is TGTGCCAGCACTAACACTGAAGCTTTCTTT. It codes for CASTNTEAFF.

The chain employs TRBV18 and TRBJ1-3; D is unresolved. The CDR3 sequence is 17 residues long. Germline V gene sequence: CDR1 KGHSH, CDR2 LQKENI. V shed 3 bases and J shed 4 bases, with 19 bases lying between them. CDR3 sequence: CASSPQRTDLAGNTIYF. CDR3 in DNA: TGTGCCAGCTCACCCCAGCGGACGGATCTTGCAGGAAACACCATATATTTT.

CDR3 sequence: CSASILAGAQQYF. The DNA for the CDR3 is TGCAGTGCTAGTATACTAGCGGGAGCGCAGCAGTACTTC. This rearrangement joins TRBV20-1 to TRBJ2-7; TRBD2 matches at 11 bases. The germline gives CDR1 DFQATT, CDR2 SNEGSKA (reference sequence). Trimming removed 3 bases from V and 8 bases from J; junction bases left unmatched: 6. CDR3 length: 13 residues.

V and J are TRBV5-4 and TRBJ2-1, with 12 bases lining up with TRBD2. The CDR3 is 16 residues long. Unmatched junction bases numbered 3, after V lost 5 bases and J lost 0 bases. Germline-derived CDR1 and CDR2 are SGHNT and YYREEE (reference sequence). The CDR3 bases are TGTGCCAGCAGTTGGACTAGCGGGACCTCCTACAATGAGCAGTTCTTC. Translating it yields CASSWTSGTSYNEQFF.

This sequence joins TRBV24-1 and TRBJ2-2, with 7 bases lining up with TRBD1. The germline CDR1 and CDR2 sequences are KGHDR and SFDVKD. V trimming: 1 base; J trimming: 4 bases; junction bases outside the gene matches: 8. There are 17 residues in the CDR3. Here the CDR3 DNA reads TGTGCCACCAGTGATTTAGGACAGGAGGCGCCCACCGGGGAGCTGTTTTTT. This gives the protein CATSDLGQEAPTGELFF.

The chain links TRBV7-2 to TRBJ2-3, with D uncertain. The CDR3 sequence is 13 residues long. Between the trimmed V and J ends, which lost 2 bases and 3 bases, there was a span of 6 bases. Germline V lookup: CDR1 SGHTA, CDR2 FQGNSA. Written as DNA, the CDR3 is TGTGCCAGCAGCTTATCGACTACAGATACGCAGTATTTT. This gives the protein CASSLSTTDTQYF.

The chain recombines TRBV27 with TRBJ1-5; 11 bases agree with TRBD1. The CDR3 sequence is 15 residues long. Germline CDR1 reads MNHEY; CDR2 reads SMNVEV (reference sequence). Losses at the gene ends were 3 bases for V and 4 bases for J; bases not matched to a gene: 2. The CDR3 sequence is CASSFGQGANQPQHF. The DNA of the CDR3 is TGTGCCAGCAGTTTCGGACAGGGGGCGAATCAGCCCCAGCATTTT.

The chain couples TRBV7-2 to TRBJ2-5; 8 nucleotides line up with TRBD2. V shed 2 bases and J 5 bases; nucleotides not matched to a gene: 4. The CDR3 covers 14 residues. CDR1 is SGHTA, CDR2 FQGNSA, per germline. DNA of the CDR3: TGTGCCAGCAGCTTAAGGCGGGAGGTTGAGACCCAGTACTTC. Translation: CASSLRREVETQYF.

J is TRBJ1-2 and V is TRBV28; 7 bases match TRBD1. The J segment lost 4 bases and the V segment lost 5 bases, leaving 7 bases of the junction unmatched. Germline CDR1 is MDHEN and CDR2 is SYDVKM. The CDR3 is 14 residues long. CDR3 in DNA: TGTGCCAGCAGTCCAGGACAGGCTCTCTATGGCTACACCTTC. Its translation: CASSPGQALYGYTF.

The chain joins TRBV11-3 to TRBJ1-2; TRBD1 matches at 7 bases. The CDR3 spans 19 residues. The V gene's germline CDR1 is SGHNT and CDR2 YENEEA. Trimming removed 5 bases from V and 3 bases from J; junction bases left unmatched: 21. The CDR3 DNA is TGTGCCAGCAGCCAAACGACCGGGACAGAAGTTAAGTTTTACTATGGCTACACCTTC. Protein: CASSQTTGTEVKFYYGYTF.

This clone appeared a single time. The J gene is TRBJ1-1, the V gene TRBV19; D perhaps matches TRBD1 (6 bases). The V gene's germline CDR1 is LNHDA and CDR2 SQIVND (reference sequence). V gave up 3 bases and J gave up 4 bases, with 12 bases separating them. CDR3 length: 14 amino acids. In DNA form, the CDR3 reads TGTGCCAGTAGTATGGGGGCGGCAGGCACTGAAGCTTTCTTT. Protein: CASSMGAAGTEAFF.

CDR3 nucleotide sequence: TGTGCCAGTAGTCCGGGACAGGGGGTTACAGATACGCAGTATTTT. Amino acids: CASSPGQGVTDTQYF. The chain couples TRBV19 to TRBJ2-3, with TRBD1 identical over 11 bases. The germline CDR1 and CDR2 sequences are LNHDA and SQIVND (reference sequence). There are 15 residues in the CDR3. V lost 5 bases and J lost 3; bases outside the gene matches: 4.

V gene TRBV7-9 combines with J gene TRBJ1-4; 8 nucleotides line up with TRBD1. With V trimmed by 5 bases and J by 2 bases, 13 bases remained unmatched. Germline V CDR1 and CDR2: SEHNR, FQNEAQ (reference sequence). The CDR3 sequence is 18 residues long. CDR3 loop: CASSPQQIGQGTNEKLFF. For the CDR3, the DNA is TGTGCCAGCAGCCCCCAACAGATTGGACAGGGTACTAATGAAAAACTGTTTTTT.

V usage is TRBV16 and J usage is TRBJ1-2; perhaps TRBD1 as D (5 bases). Per germline, CDR1 KGHSY and CDR2 FQNENV. The CDR3 length is 16 residues. V was clipped by 2 bases and J by 0 bases, with 13 bases between them. CDR3 region: CASSQVLAGTNYGYTF. The CDR3 DNA reads as TGTGCCAGCAGCCAAGTACTGGCAGGGACTAACTATGGCTACACCTTC.

The sample holds a few counts of this clone. The chain couples TRBV5-4 to TRBJ2-7; no firm D call. Germline assignment: CDR1 SGHNT and CDR2 YYREEE (reference sequence). Trimming removed 4 bases at V and 6 bases at J, with 8 bases between. This CDR3 has 11 amino acids. CDR3 protein: CASSASGEQYF. The CDR3 region has the DNA TGTGCCAGCAGCGCGTCGGGCGAGCAGTACTTC.

The gene calls are TRBV28 and TRBJ2-3; 11 bases match TRBD2. CDR3 length: 13 amino acids. V lost 6 bases, J lost 5 bases, and 1 base stayed unmatched. The V gene's germline CDR1 is MDHEN and CDR2 SYDVKM. In DNA, the CDR3 is TGTGCCAGCAGACTAGCGGGGGAAGATACGCAGTATTTT. Amino acid sequence: CASRLAGEDTQYF.

About this clone: The same CDR3 can be traced to other DNA sequences in this sample. The gene calls are TRBV18 and TRBJ1-4; 9 positions agree with TRBD1. Germline V gives CDR1 KGHSH, CDR2 LQKENI. Unmatched junction bases numbered 4, after V lost 3 bases and J lost 8 bases. The CDR3 covers 14 residues. Here the CDR3 reads CASSPGQGGEKLFF. CDR3 bases: TGTGCCAGCTCACCGGGACAGGGAGGGGAAAAACTGTTTTTT. Together with reference TRBV18 and TRBJ1-4, the CDR3 gives the full variable domain: NAGVMQNPRHLVRRRGQEARLRCSPMKGHSHVYWYRQLPEEGLKFMVYLQKENIIDESGMPKERFSAEFPKEGPSILRIQQVVRGDSAAYFCASSPGQGGEKLFFGSGTQLSVL.

This clone is a singleton in its sample. The chain carries TRBV7-9 and TRBJ1-4; 10 bases agree with TRBD1. Trimming took 4 bases from V and 8 from J; bases not matched to a gene: 7. The CDR3 runs 15 residues. Germline loops: CDR1 SEHNR, CDR2 FQNEAQ (reference sequence). The CDR3 nucleotides read TGTGCCAGCAGCTCAACCGGGACAGGGGAGGAAAAACTGTTTTTT. This codes for CASSSTGTGEEKLFF.